This section outlines one T cell receptor (beta chain) sequence together with its context. Its specificity is not known. This entry comes from a study of post-analysis software for immune sequencing data. Turning to the study itself: Relapsing-remitting, secondary progressive and progressive-relapsing multiple sclerosis were all included among the disease courses.

Notes on the study in general: Same-batch preparations were strongly co-clustered by F measure. Patients carried 4 or 5 TRBV segments more frequently than controls did, and TRBV5-6, TRBV5-1 and TRBV20-1 were among them. Normalized Chao1 diversity was significantly lower in multiple sclerosis patients than in controls.

CDR3 length equals 15 residues. Germline loops: CDR1 SGHRS, CDR2 YFSETQ. V was cut by 1 base and J by 3 bases, with 12 bases left in between. The TCR beta cDNA libraries contained unique molecular identifiers. Researchers reported approximately 480,000 cDNA molecules coming from about 0.98 to 11 million T cells. TCRdb reanalysed the PCR reads using MiXCR and keeps one entry per CDR3 protein. This sample has hundreds of thousands of distinct CDR3 sequences, with roughly half found just once. The sequence was collected from a girl between 5 and 17 years old with multiple sclerosis. Sequenced material: blood. The rearrangement joins TRBV5-1 to TRBJ2-3, with D tentatively TRBD1 (6 bases). CDR3: CASSLRGFQTDTQYF. The CDR3 DNA follows: TGCGCCAGCAGCTTGAGGGGGTTTCAGACAGATACGCAGTATTTT.